This T cell receptor beta chain was captured by sequencing in a study of T cells in Graves' hyperthyroidism and ophthalmopathy. Study details: Peripheral blood was taken when the disease was first diagnosed, before any treatment began. Points from the study as a whole: The model anticipated ophthalmopathy a median about six months pre-onset.

CDR3 size: 13 residues. From germline, CDR1 is MGHDK and CDR2 SYGVNS. Trimming left V 3 bases short and J 8 bases short, with 10 bases between. This clonotype was counted a few times. What it recognizes is unknown. Those with hyperthyroidism were 18 to 65 years old, newly diagnosed, and ill for under 2 months. Amplification yielded TCR beta CDR3 regions, with RNA transcripts as the source. In the first-round RT-PCR of the TCR CDR3, the HTBI primer set was used. TCRdb called the multiplex PCR reads again in MiXCR, with one record for every CDR3 protein. There are under 350,000 distinct CDR3 sequences in the sample; 20% to 30% occur only once, and 25% to 30% lies in the top ten.

The genes are TRBV25-1 and TRBJ2-2; D ambiguous. This receptor was identified in a middle-aged man with Graves' hyperthyroidism that later progressed to Graves' ophthalmopathy. The sample consisted of blood. CDR3: CASSDAGKGELFF. Here the CDR3 DNA reads TGTGCCAGCAGTGATGCAGGAAAAGGGGAGCTGTTTTTT. Together with reference TRBV25-1 and TRBJ2-2, the CDR3 gives the full variable domain: EADIYQTPRYLVIGTGKKITLECSQTMGHDKMYWYQQDPGMELHLIHYSYGVNSTEKGDLSSESTVSRIRTEHFPLTLESARPSHTSQYLCASSDAGKGELFFGEGSRLTVL.